This T cell receptor (beta chain) emerged from a study of shared clonotypes between healthy human individuals. About the research overall: A few men and a couple of women, aged 18 to 49, were donors. Each donor's CD8 memory used one plate, CD8 naive two, each CD4 subset three. Overall study findings and caveats: Shared across a few donors were about 4.8% of the naive CD4 clonotypes.

The CDR3 is made up of 13 amino acids. The germline V and J ends were trimmed by 3 bases and 3 bases, with 8 bases remaining between them. Germline V gene lookup returns CDR1 SEHNR and CDR2 FQNEAQ (reference sequence). Each cell subset's genomic DNA was divided evenly among several immunoSEQ plates. Here immunoSEQ multiplex PCR was the method, and the copy in TCRdb shows in-frame clones only, minus some. The data show roughly 2,500,000 clones, under 95% seen once. This clone appeared a few times. The antigen is undetermined. Input material: naive CD4+ T cells from PBMCs. Documented subset: CD45RA+ positively selected. The TCR originated in a man aged 18-30 years in good health. Some clones in this sample may be carry-over from other donors' samples. The V call is TRBV7-9, the J call TRBJ1-2; D gene ambiguous. CDR3 protein: CASSLIRDYGYTF. The DNA for the CDR3 is TGTGCCAGCAGCTTGATAAGGGACTATGGCTACACCTTC. The complete variable domain, with remaining parts taken from reference TRBV7-9 and TRBJ1-2, reads DTGVSQNPRHKITKRGQNVTFRCDPISEHNRLYWYRQTLGQGPEFLTYFQNEAQLEKSRLLSDRFSAERPKGSFSTLEIQRTEQGDSAMYLCASSLIRDYGYTFGSGTRLTVV.